The TCR beta chain described here comes from a study of T cells in women clearing cervical HPV infection. The assay was immunoSEQ multiplex PCR, and TCRdb's table has in-frame clones only and misses some. The sample table sets out around 44,000 clones. Note on this clone: The CDR3 is cut off 3 residues early in the read; its end comes from the germline J gene.

The CDR3 has 20 amino acids. V shed 2 bases and J 4 bases; nucleotides not matched to a gene: 18. V and J are TRBV7-1 and TRBJ2-1; TRBD2 matches 9 bases. TRBV7-1 is an ORF, with its function uncertain. The origin of this receptor is a woman between 18 and 70 years old with a cervical HPV16 infection that either progressed to CIN3+ or cleared (not recorded which). The sequenced sample consisted of blood buffy coat. The sequenced CDR3 bases are TGTGCCAGCAGCTCAAGTCGAGTGTTAGCCGGGACTAGCCTTTACAATGAG. Its translation: CASSSSRVLAGTSLYNE. The CDR3 reads in full as CASSSSRVLAGTSLYNEQFF.